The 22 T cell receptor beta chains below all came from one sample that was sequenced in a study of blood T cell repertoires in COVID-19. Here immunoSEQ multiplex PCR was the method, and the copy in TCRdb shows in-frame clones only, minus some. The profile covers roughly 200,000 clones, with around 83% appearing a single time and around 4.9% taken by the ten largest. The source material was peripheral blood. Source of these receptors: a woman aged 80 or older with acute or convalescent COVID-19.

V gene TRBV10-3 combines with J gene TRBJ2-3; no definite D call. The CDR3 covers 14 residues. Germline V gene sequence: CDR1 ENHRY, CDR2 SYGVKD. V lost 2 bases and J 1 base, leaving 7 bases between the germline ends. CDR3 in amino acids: CAISELAGTDTQYF. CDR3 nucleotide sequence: TGTGCCATCAGTGAGCTCGCAGGCACAGATACGCAGTATTTT.

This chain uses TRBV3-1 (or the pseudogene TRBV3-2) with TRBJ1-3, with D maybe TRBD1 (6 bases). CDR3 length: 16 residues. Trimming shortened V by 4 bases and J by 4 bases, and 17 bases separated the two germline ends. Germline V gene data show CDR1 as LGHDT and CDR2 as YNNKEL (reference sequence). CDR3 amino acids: CASSRFLPTGGNTIYF. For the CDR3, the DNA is TGTGCCAGCAGCCGTTTCCTCCCCACAGGGGGAAACACCATATATTTT.

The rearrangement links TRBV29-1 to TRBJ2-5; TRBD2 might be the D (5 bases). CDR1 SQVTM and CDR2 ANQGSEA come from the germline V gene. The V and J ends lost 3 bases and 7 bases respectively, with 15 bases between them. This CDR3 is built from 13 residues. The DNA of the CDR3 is TGCAGCGTTGACCGCGTCAGTGAGGGGACCCAGTACTTC. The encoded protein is CSVDRVSEGTQYF.

DNA of the CDR3: TGTGCCAGCAGTTACTCGATAGCGGGTGTCTACGAGCAGTACTTC. This gives the protein CASSYSIAGVYEQYF. This chain links TRBV6-5 with TRBJ2-7; 7 bases line up with TRBD2. CDR3 length: 15 residues. CDR1 and CDR2 (germline): MNHEY, SVGAGI. The J segment lost 3 bases and the V segment lost 0 bases, leaving 5 bases of the junction unmatched.

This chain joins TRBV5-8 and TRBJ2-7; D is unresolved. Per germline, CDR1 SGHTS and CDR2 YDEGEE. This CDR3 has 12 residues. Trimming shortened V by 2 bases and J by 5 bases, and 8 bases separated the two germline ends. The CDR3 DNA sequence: TGTGCCAGCAGCTTTGTATTTCACGAGCAGTACTTC. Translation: CASSFVFHEQYF.

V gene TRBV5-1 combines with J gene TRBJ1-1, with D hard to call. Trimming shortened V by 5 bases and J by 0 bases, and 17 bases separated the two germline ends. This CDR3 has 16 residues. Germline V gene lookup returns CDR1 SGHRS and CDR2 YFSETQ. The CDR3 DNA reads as TGCGCCAGCAGTCCGGCGGGTGCGTACTTGAACACTGAAGCTTTCTTT. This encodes CASSPAGAYLNTEAFF.

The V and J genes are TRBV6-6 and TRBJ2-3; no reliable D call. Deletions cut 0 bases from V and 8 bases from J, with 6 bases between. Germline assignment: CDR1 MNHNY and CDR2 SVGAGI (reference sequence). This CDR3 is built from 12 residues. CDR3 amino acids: CASSYSESTQYF. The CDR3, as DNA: TGTGCCAGCAGTTACTCGGAGAGTACGCAGTATTTT.

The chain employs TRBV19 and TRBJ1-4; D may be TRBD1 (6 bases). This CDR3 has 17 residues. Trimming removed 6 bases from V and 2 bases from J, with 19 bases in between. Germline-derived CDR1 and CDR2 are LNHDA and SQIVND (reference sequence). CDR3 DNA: TGTGCCAGTAGCCCAAACAGGGTGGGATCGACTAATGAAAAACTGTTTTTT. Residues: CASSPNRVGSTNEKLFF.

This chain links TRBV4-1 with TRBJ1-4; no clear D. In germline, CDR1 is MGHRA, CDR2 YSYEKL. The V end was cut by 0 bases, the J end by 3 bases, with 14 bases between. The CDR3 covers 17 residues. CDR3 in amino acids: CASSQDSGGFANEKLFF. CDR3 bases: TGCGCCAGCAGCCAAGATAGCGGAGGATTCGCTAATGAAAAACTGTTTTTT.

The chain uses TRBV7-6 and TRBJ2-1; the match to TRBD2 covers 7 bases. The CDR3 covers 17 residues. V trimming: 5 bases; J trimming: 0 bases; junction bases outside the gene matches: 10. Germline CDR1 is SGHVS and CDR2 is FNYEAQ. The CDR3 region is CASSAGTTSSSYNEQFF. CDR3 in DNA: TGTGCCAGCAGCGCAGGGACTACCTCGAGCTCCTACAATGAGCAGTTCTTC.

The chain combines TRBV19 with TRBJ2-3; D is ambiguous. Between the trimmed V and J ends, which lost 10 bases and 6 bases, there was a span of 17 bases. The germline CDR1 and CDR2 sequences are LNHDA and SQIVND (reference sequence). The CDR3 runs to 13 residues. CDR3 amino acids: CATTTAPADTQYF. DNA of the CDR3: TGTGCCACCACGACTGCCCCCGCCGATACGCAGTATTTT.

Here the CDR3 DNA reads TGTGCCAGCAGTTACTCAGGAGGGGTGGAGACCCAGTACTTC. Its translation: CASSYSGGVETQYF. V gene TRBV6-2 or TRBV6-3 combines with J gene TRBJ2-5, with a possible D match to TRBD2 (6 bases). Germline loops: CDR1 MNHEY, CDR2 SVGEGT. Trimming took 0 bases from V and 5 from J, leaving 10 bases between them. The CDR3 extends over 14 amino acids.

The CDR3 sequence: CASSQSTGTLTYEQYF. In DNA, the CDR3 is TGCGCCAGCAGCCAGTCGACCGGGACTTTGACCTACGAGCAGTACTTC. This chain links TRBV4-1 with TRBJ2-7; the D gene is possibly TRBD2 (6 bases). Trimming took off 3 bases at V and 2 bases at J, with 17 bases between the two ends. From germline, CDR1 is MGHRA and CDR2 YSYEKL. This CDR3 comprises 16 residues.

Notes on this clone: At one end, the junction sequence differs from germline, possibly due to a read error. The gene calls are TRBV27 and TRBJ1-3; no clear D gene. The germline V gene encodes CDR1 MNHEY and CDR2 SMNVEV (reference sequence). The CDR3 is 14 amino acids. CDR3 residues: CASSLSYSGNTIYF. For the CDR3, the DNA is TGTGCCAGCAGTCTATCATACTCTGGAAACACCATATATTTT.

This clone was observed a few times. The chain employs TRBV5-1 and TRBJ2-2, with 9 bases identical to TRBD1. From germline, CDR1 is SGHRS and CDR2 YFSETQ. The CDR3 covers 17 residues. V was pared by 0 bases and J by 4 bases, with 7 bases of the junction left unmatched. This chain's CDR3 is CASSLDRTGERTGELFF. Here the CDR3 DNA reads TGCGCCAGCAGCTTGGACCGGACAGGGGAGCGCACCGGGGAGCTGTTTTTT.

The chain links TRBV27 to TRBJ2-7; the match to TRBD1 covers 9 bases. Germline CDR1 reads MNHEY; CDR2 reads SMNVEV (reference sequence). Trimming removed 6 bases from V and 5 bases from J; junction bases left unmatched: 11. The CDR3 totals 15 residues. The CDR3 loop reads CASSSAGTGKNEQYF. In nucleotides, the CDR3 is TGTGCCAGCAGCTCGGCCGGGACAGGGAAAAACGAGCAGTACTTC.

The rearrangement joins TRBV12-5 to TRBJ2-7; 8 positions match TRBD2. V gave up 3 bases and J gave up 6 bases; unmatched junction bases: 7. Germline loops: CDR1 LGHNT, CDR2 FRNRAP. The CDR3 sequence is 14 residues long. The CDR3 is CASGFSGSLGEQYF. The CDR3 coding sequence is TGTGCTAGTGGTTTCAGCGGGAGCCTAGGCGAGCAGTACTTC.

This CDR3 is CASSYLPGVADTQYF. Here the CDR3 DNA reads TGTGCCAGCAGTTACTTGCCGGGAGTCGCCGATACGCAGTATTTT. V usage is TRBV6-5 and J usage is TRBJ2-3; D perhaps matches TRBD2 (6 bases). The CDR3 length is 15 residues. V was pared by 1 base and J by 6 bases, with 14 bases between. Germline CDR1 is MNHEY and CDR2 is SVGAGI.

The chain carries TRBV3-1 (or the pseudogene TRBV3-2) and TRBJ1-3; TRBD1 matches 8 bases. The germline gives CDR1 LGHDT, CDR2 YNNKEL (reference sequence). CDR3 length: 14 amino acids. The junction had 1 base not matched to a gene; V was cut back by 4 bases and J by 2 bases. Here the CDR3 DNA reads TGTGCCAGCAGCCTACAGGGGGCTGGAAACACCATATATTTT. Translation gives CASSLQGAGNTIYF.

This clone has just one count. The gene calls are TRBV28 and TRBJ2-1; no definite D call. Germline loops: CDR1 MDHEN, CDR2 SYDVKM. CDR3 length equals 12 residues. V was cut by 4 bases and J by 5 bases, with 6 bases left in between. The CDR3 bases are TGTGCCAGCAGTTGGCGGAACAATGAGCAGTTCTTC. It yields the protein CASSWRNNEQFF.

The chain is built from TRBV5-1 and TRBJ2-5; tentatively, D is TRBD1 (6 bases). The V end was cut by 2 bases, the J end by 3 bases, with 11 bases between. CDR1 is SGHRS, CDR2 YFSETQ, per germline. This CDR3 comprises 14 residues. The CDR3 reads CASSLQGREETQYF. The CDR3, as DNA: TGCGCCAGCAGCTTACAGGGTCGTGAAGAGACCCAGTACTTC.

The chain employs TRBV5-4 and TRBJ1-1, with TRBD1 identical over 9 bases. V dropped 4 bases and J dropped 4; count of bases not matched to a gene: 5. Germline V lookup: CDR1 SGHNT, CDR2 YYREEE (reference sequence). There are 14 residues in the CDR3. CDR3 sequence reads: CASSPTGGATEAFF. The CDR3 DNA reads TGTGCCAGCAGCCCGACAGGGGGAGCCACTGAAGCTTTCTTT. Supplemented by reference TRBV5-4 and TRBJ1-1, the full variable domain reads ETGVTQSPTHLIKTRGQQVTLRCSSQSGHNTVSWYQQALGQGPQFIFQYYREEENGRGNFPPRFSGLQFPNYSSELNVNALELDDSALYLCASSPTGGATEAFFGQGTRLTVV.